The T cell receptor beta chain under discussion was sequenced for a study of T cell repertoires in cytomegalovirus infection. Across the whole study: Alongside well-studied HLA-B-restricted CMV epitopes, recently identified HLA-C-restricted CMV epitopes were also used. CMV infection plus the matching HLA type was flagged by public TCR beta signatures. Findings and limits, study-wide: Carriage of CMV together with the relevant HLA was identifiable through cumulative public TCR beta family frequency. HLA-C-restricted CMV clonotypes gave the most frequent clonotype in two of eight donors.

V was clipped by 7 bases and J by 2 bases, with 12 bases between them. The CDR3 length is 13 residues. Germline-derived CDR1 and CDR2 are SQVTM and ANQGSEA. This clonotype was seen more than once but under ten times. The antigen is undetermined. Using its own MiXCR run on the reads, TCRdb lists one record per CDR3 protein. The data contain about 350,000 distinct CDR3 sequences, about 35% of them singletons. The chain joins TRBV29-1 to TRBJ1-5; D not resolved. The sequence was collected from a human donor in good health (CMV status not recorded). Some clones in this sample may be carry-over from other donors' samples. This sample comprised cultured PBMCs, obtained from culture after CMV antigen stimulation. The CDR3 DNA follows: TGCAGCGCCCTGGAGCAGGGCAATCAGCCCCAGCATTTT. This encodes CSALEQGNQPQHF. The full variable domain, in which reference TRBV29-1 and TRBJ1-5 provide the parts outside the CDR3, is SAVISQKPSRDICQRGTSLTIQCQVDSQVTMMFWYRQQPGQSLTLIATANQGSEATYESGFVIDKFPISRPNLTFSTLTVSNMSPEDSSIYLCSALEQGNQPQHFGDGTRLSIL.